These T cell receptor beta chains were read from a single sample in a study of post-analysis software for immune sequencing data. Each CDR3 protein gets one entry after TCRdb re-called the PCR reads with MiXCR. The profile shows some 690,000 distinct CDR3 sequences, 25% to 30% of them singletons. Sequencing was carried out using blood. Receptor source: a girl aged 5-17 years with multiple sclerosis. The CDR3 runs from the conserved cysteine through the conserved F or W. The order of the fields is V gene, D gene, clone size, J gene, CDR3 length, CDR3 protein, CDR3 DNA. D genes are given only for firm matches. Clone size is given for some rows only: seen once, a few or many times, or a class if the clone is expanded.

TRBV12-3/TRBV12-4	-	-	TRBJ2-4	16	CASSPRWAGAKNIQYF	TGTGCCAGCAGTCCCCGTTGGGCCGGGGCCAAAAACATTCAGTACTTC
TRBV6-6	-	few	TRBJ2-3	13	CASSYRAADTQYF	TGTGCCAGCAGTTACAGGGCGGCAGATACGCAGTATTTT
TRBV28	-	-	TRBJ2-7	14	CASSSPQISYEQYF	TGTGCCAGCAGTTCCCCGCAGATTTCCTACGAGCAGTACTTC
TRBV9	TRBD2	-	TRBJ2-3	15	CASSPTSGSLHTQYF	TGTGCCAGCAGCCCGACTAGCGGGTCTCTACATACGCAGTATTTT
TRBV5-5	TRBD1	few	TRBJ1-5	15	CASSSKDRGNQPQHF	TGTGCCAGCAGCTCTAAGGACAGGGGTAATCAGCCCCAGCATTTT
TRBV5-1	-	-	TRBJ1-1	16	CASSLGGSNLYTEAFF	TGCGCCAGCAGCTTGGGGGGGTCCAATCTCTACACTGAAGCTTTCTTT
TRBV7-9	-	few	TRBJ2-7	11	CASSRTQEQYF	TGTGCCAGCAGCCGGACTCAGGAGCAGTACTTC
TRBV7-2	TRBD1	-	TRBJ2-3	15	CASSPTGPGADTQYF	TGTGCCAGCAGCCCGACAGGGCCCGGGGCAGATACGCAGTATTTT
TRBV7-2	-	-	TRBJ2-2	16	CASSLAGRRNTGELFF	TGTGCCAGCAGCTTAGCGGGGAGGCGTAACACCGGGGAGCTGTTTTTT
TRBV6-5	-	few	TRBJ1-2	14	CASSEQATSGGYTF	TGTGCCAGCAGTGAGCAGGCGACCTCGGGCGGCTACACCTTC
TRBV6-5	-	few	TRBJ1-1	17	CASSYSTQGYSNTEAFF	TGTGCCAGCAGTTACTCGACCCAGGGTTACTCGAACACTGAAGCTTTCTTT